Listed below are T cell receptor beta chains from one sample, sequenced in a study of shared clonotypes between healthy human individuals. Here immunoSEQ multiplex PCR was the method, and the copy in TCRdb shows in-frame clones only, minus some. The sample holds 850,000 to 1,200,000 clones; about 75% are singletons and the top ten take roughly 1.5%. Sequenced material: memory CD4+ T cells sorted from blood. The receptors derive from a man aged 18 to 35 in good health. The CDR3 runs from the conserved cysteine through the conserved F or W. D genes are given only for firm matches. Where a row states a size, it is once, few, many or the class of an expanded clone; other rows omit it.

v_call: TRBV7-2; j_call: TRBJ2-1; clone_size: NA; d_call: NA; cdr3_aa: CASSVVRGLYNEQFF; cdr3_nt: TGTGCCAGCAGCGTGGTGCGGGGCCTTTACAATGAGCAGTTCTTC
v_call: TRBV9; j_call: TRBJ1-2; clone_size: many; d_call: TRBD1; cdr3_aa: CASSVVGTGGAGNYGYTF; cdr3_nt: TGTGCCAGCAGCGTAGTTGGGACAGGGGGCGCGGGAAACTATGGCTACACCTTC
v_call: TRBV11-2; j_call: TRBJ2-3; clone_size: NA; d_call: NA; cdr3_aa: CASSLTGRGRTDTQYF; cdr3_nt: TGTGCCAGCAGCTTAACAGGGCGGGGACGCACAGATACGCAGTATTTT
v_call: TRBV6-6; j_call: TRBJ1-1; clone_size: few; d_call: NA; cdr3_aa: CASSWDGHTEAFF; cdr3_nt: TGTGCCAGCAGTTGGGACGGGCACACTGAAGCTTTCTTT
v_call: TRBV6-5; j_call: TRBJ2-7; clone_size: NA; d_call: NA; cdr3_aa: CASSHRRKVYEQYF; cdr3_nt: TGTGCCAGCAGTCACAGACGGAAAGTCTACGAGCAGTACTTC
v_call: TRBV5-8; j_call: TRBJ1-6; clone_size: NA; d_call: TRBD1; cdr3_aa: CASSRTGSNSPLHF; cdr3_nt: TGTGCCAGCAGCAGGACAGGGTCCAATTCACCCCTCCACTTT
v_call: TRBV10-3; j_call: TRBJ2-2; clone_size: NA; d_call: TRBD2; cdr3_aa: CAIRASGRAATGELFF; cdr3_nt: TGTGCCATCAGAGCTAGCGGGAGGGCGGCCACCGGGGAGCTGTTTTTT
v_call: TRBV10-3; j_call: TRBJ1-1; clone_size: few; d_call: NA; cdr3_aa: CAIRQGTEAFF; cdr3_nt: TGTGCCATCAGGCAGGGGACTGAAGCTTTCTTT
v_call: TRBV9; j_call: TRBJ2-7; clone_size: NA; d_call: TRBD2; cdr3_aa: CASSVGGSGSYEQYF; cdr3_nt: TGTGCCAGCAGCGTAGGGGGTAGCGGGAGCTACGAGCAGTACTTC
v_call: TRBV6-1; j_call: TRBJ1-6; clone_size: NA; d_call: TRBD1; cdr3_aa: CASSEQGAYNSPLHF; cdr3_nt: TGTGCCAGCAGTGAACAGGGGGCCTATAATTCACCCCTCCACTTT
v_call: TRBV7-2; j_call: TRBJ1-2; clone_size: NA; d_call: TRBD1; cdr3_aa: CASSLLRTGQGSGYTF; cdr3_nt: TGTGCCAGCAGCTTACTACGGACCGGACAGGGTTCTGGCTACACCTTC
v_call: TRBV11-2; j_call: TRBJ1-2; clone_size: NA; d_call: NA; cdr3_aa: CASNINGVRRGYTF; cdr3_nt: TGTGCCAGCAACATAAACGGGGTTCGCCGGGGCTACACCTTC
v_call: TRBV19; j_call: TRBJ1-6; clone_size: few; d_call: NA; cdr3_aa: CASSTTRASNSPLHF; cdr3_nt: TGTGCCAGTAGTACCACCAGGGCCTCTAATTCACCCCTCCACTTT
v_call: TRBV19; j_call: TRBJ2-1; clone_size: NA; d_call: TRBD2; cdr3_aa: CATGRGEQFF; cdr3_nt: TGTGCCACCGGGAGGGGTGAGCAGTTCTTC
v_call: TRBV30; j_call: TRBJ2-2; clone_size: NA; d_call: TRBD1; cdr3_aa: CAWSVLTGGNGELFF; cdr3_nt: TGTGCCTGGAGTGTACTGACAGGGGGCAATGGGGAGCTGTTTTTT
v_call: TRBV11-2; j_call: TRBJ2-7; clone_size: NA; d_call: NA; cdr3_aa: CASSLGRTQGEQYF; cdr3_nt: TGTGCCAGCAGCTTAGGACGGACCCAGGGAGAGCAGTACTTC
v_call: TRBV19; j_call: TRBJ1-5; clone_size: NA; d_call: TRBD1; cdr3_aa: CASISGTGGNQPQHF; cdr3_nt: TGTGCCAGTATATCGGGGACAGGGGGCAATCAGCCCCAGCATTTT
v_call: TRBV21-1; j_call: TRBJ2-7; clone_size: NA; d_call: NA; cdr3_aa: CASRKTGTGVHEQYF; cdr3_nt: TGTGCCAGCAGAAAAACCGGGACAGGGGTCCACGAGCAGTACTTC
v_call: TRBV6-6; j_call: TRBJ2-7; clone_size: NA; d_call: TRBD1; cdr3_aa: CASSQTGGSYEQYF; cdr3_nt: TGTGCCAGCAGCCAGACAGGGGGTTCCTACGAGCAGTACTTC
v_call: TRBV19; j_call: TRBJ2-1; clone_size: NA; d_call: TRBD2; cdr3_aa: CASRSRGTSGVHEQFF; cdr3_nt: TGTGCCAGTAGATCGAGAGGGACTAGCGGAGTCCATGAGCAGTTCTTC
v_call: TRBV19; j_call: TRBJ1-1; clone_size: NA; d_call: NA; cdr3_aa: CASTVGRLNTEAFF; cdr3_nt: TGTGCCAGTACTGTAGGCAGGCTGAACACTGAAGCTTTCTTT
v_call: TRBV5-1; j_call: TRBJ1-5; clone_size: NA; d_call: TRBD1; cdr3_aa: CASSQGQHSNQPQHF; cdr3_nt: TGCGCCAGCAGCCAGGGACAGCATAGCAATCAGCCCCAGCATTTT
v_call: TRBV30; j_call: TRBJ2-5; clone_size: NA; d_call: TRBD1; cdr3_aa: CAWSGTVGPETQYF; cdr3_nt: TGTGCCTGGAGCGGGACAGTCGGACCAGAGACCCAGTACTTC
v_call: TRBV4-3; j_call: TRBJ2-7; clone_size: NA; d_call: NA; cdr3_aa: CASSQDRAGFYEQYF; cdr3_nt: TGCGCCAGCAGCCAAGACCGGGCCGGCTTCTACGAGCAGTACTTC
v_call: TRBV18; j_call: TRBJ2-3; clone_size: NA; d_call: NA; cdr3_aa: CASSTEADTQYF; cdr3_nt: TGTGCCAGCTCAACGGAGGCAGATACGCAGTATTTT
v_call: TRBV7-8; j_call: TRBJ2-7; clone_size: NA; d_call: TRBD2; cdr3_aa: CASSSRRERYYEQYF; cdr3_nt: TGTGCCAGCAGCTCCCGGCGGGAGAGATACTACGAGCAGTACTTC
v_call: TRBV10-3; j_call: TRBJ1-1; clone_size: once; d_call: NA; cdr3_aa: CAISEVGAGTEAFF; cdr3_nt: TGTGCCATCAGTGAGGTAGGGGCTGGGACTGAAGCTTTCTTT
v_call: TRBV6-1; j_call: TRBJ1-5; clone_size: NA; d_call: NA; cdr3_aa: CASSEGNRGGRQPQHF; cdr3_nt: TGTGCCAGCAGTGAAGGCAATAGGGGGGGACGTCAGCCCCAGCATTTT
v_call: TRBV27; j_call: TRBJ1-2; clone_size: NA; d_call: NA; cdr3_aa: CASSLRGERGYTF; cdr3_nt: TGTGCCAGCAGCCTGAGGGGGGAACGTGGCTACACCTTC
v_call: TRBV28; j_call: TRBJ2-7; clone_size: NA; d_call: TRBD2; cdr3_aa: CASSPWTSGGYEQYF; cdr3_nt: TGTGCCAGCAGTCCCTGGACTAGCGGGGGCTACGAGCAGTACTTC
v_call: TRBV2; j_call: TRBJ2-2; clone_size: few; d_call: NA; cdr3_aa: CASTQDWTLATGELFF; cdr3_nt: TGTGCCAGCACCCAGGATTGGACATTGGCCACCGGGGAGCTGTTTTTT
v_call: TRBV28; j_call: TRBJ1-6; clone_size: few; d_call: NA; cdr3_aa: CASSPPPGHRNSPLHF; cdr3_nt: TGTGCCAGCAGCCCACCACCGGGACACCGAAATTCACCCCTCCACTTT
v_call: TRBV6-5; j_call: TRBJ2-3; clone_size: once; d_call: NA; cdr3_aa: CASSYSVAATDTQYF; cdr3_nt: TGTGCCAGCAGTTACTCCGTGGCGGCCACAGATACGCAGTATTTT
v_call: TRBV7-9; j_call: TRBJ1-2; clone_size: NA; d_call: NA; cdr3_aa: CASSPEIRGSHGYTF; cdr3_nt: TGTGCCAGCAGCCCAGAGATCAGGGGCAGCCATGGCTACACCTTC
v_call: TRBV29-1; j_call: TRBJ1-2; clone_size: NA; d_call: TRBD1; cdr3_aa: CSVGQEGYGYTF; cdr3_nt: TGCAGCGTGGGACAGGAGGGCTATGGCTACACCTTC
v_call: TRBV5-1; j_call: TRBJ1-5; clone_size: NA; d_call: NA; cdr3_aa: CASSSIGAWYYNQPQHF; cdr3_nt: TGCGCCAGCAGCTCCATTGGCGCGTGGTACTACAATCAGCCCCAGCATTTT
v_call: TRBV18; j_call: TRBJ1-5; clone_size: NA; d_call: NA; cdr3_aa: CASSPGQPNQPQHF; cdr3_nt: TGTGCCAGCTCACCAGGGCAGCCTAATCAGCCCCAGCATTTT
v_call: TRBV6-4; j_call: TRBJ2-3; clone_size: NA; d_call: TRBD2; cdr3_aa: CASSTSSGGSTDTQYF; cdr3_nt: TGTGCCAGCAGTACGTCTAGCGGGGGGTCCACAGATACGCAGTATTTT
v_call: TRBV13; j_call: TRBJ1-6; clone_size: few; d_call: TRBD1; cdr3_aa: CASNRDSNSPLHF; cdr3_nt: TGTGCCAGCAACCGGGACAGTAATTCACCCCTCCACTTT
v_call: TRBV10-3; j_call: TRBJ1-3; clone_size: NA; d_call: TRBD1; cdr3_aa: CAISGWGQPLSGNTIYF; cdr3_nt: TGTGCCATCAGTGGATGGGGACAGCCTTTGTCTGGAAACACCATATATTTT
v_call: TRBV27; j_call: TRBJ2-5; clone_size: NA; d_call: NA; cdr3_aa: CASRGARVQETQYF; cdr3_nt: TGTGCCAGCAGGGGTGCCAGGGTTCAAGAGACCCAGTACTTC
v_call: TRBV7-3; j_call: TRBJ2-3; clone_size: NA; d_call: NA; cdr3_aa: CASSLNYYGNTQYF; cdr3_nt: TGTGCCAGCAGCCTTAACTACTACGGAAATACGCAGTATTTT
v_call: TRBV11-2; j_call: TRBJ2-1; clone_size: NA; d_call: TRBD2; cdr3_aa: CASSLDPASGKGGQFF; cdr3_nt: TGTGCCAGCAGCTTAGATCCCGCTAGCGGGAAGGGGGGGCAGTTCTTC
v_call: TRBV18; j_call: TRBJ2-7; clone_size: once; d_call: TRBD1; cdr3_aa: CASSPPGQGSYEQYF; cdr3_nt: TGTGCCAGCTCACCGCCGGGACAGGGATCCTACGAGCAGTACTTC
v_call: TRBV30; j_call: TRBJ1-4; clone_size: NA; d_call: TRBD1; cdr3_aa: CAWSPGTGGSGEKLFF; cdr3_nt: TGTGCCTGGAGTCCCGGGACAGGGGGCTCGGGGGAAAAACTGTTTTTT